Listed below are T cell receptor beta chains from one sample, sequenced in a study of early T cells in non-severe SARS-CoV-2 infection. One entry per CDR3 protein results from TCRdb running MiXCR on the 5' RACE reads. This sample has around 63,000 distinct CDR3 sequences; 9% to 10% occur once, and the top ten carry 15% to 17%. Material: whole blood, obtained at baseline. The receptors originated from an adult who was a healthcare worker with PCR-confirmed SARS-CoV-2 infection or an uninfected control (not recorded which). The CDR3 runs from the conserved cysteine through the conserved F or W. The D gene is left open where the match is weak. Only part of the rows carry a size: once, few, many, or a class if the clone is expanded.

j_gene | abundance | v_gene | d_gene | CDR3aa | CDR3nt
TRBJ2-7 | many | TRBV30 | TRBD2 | CAWSHPGLAAYEQYF | TGTGCCTGGAGCCACCCAGGACTAGCGGCCTACGAGCAGTACTTC
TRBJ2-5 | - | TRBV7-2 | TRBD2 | CASSPRGVETQYF | TGTGCCAGCAGCCCCCGGGGGGTGGAGACCCAGTACTTC
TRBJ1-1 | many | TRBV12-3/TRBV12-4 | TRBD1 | CASSPSGTGATEAFF | TGTGCCAGCAGTCCTTCCGGGACAGGGGCCACTGAAGCTTTCTTT
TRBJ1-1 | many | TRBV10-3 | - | CAISPGETEAFF | TGTGCCATCAGCCCCGGCGAAACTGAAGCTTTCTTT
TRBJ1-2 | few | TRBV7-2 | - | CASSLVGRTWYGYTF | TGTGCCAGCAGCTTAGTGGGTCGGACGTGGTATGGCTACACCTTC
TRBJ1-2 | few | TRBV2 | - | CASSTTTGSFYGYTF | TGTGCCAGCAGTACAACCACAGGTTCCTTCTATGGCTACACCTTC
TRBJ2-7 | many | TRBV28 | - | CASTPGTPSGEQYF | TGTGCCAGCACCCCCGGGACTCCCTCCGGCGAGCAGTACTTC
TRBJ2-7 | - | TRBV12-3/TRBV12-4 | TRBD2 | CASSLEMASGTHEQYF | TGTGCCAGCAGTTTAGAGATGGCTAGCGGGACCCACGAGCAGTACTTC
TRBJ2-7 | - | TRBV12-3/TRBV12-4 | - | CASRSPGTHYEQYF | TGTGCCAGCAGGAGTCCCGGGACCCACTACGAGCAGTACTTC
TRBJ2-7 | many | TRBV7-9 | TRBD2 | CASSPTGTRQYF | TGTGCCAGCAGCCCAACCGGGACTAGGCAGTACTTC
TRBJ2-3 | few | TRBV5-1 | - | CASSFKTPDTQYF | TGCGCCAGCAGCTTTAAAACCCCAGATACGCAGTATTTT
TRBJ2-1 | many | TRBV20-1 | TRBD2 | CSARDLASGSFIGEQFF | TGCAGTGCTAGAGATTTGGCTAGCGGGAGTTTCATAGGTGAGCAGTTCTTC
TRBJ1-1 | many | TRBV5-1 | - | CASSLVGTAINTEAFF | TGCGCCAGCAGCTTGGTGGGGACGGCTATCAACACTGAAGCTTTCTTT
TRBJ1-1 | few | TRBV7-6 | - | CASSLDDRPYTEAFF | TGTGCCAGCAGCTTAGACGACAGGCCCTACACTGAAGCTTTCTTT
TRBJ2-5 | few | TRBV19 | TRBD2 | CASSPELATSETQYF | TGTGCCAGTAGTCCCGAACTAGCGACCTCCGAGACCCAGTACTTC
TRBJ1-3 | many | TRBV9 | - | CASSVYIGEGNTIYF | TGTGCCAGCAGCGTATACATAGGGGAAGGAAACACCATATATTTT
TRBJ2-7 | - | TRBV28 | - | CASRRGAAEQYF | TGTGCCAGCCGCCGGGGGGCGGCCGAGCAGTACTTC
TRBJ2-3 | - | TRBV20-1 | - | CSARWGPDTQYF | TGCAGTGCTAGATGGGGCCCAGATACGCAGTATTTT
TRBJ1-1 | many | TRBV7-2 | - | CASSLDAGPTEAFF | TGTGCCAGCAGCTTAGATGCGGGGCCCACTGAAGCTTTCTTT
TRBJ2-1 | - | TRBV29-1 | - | CSVRTEYNEQFF | TGCAGCGTTAGGACTGAGTACAATGAGCAGTTCTTC
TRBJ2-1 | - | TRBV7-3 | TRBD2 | CASSLGTSGAYNEQFF | TGTGCCAGCAGCTTAGGGACTAGCGGGGCCTACAATGAGCAGTTCTTC
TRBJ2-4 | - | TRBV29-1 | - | CSVEGHGPLAKNIQYF | TGCAGCGTTGAGGGACACGGGCCTCTAGCCAAAAACATTCAGTACTTC
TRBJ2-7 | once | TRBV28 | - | CASSLDGPREQYF | TGTGCCAGCAGTTTAGACGGCCCCCGCGAGCAGTACTTC
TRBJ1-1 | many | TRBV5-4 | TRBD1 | CASSSPWTGGTEAFF | TGTGCCAGCAGCTCACCCTGGACAGGGGGCACTGAAGCTTTCTTT
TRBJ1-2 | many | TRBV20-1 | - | CSAKRETNYGYTF | TGCAGTGCAAAGAGAGAAACTAACTATGGCTACACCTTC
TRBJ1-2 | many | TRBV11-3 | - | CASSGTTADGYTF | TGTGCCAGCTCCGGGACAACGGCTGATGGCTACACCTTC
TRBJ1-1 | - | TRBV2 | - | CASIPSRVRYTEAFF | TGTGCCAGCATCCCCTCGAGGGTTCGATACACTGAAGCTTTCTTT
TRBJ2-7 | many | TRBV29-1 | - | CSVGASAYEQYF | TGCAGCGTTGGGGCCAGCGCCTACGAGCAGTACTTC
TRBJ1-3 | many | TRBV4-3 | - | CASSQDRGLSGNTIYF | TGCGCCAGCAGCCAAGATCGGGGACTTTCTGGAAACACCATATATTTT
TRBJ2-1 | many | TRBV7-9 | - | CASSLVSDEQFF | TGTGCCAGCAGCTTAGTCTCTGATGAGCAGTTCTTC
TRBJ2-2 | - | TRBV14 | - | CASSRLGPNTGELFF | TGTGCCAGCAGCCGCCTCGGACCGAACACCGGGGAGCTGTTTTTT
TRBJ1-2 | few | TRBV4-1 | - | CASSQDRAGFRYGYTF | TGCGCCAGCAGCCAAGATCGGGCAGGGTTTCGCTATGGCTACACCTTC
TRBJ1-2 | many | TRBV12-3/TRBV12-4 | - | CASSTGEGYGYTF | TGTGCCAGCAGTACCGGAGAGGGGTACGGCTACACCTTC
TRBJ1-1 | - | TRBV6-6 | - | CASSHEGSRVTEAFF | TGTGCCAGCAGTCACGAGGGATCCAGGGTCACTGAAGCTTTCTTT
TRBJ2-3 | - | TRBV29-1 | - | CSVDLQGPDTQYF | TGCAGCGTTGACCTCCAAGGGCCGGATACGCAGTATTTT
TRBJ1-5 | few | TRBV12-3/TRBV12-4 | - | CASSLELNQPQHF | TGTGCCAGCAGTTTAGAGCTAAATCAGCCCCAGCATTTT
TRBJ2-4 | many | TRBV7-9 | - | CASSLIRTVAKNIQYF | TGTGCCAGCAGCTTAATTCGGACAGTGGCCAAAAACATTCAGTACTTC
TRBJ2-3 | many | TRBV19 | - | CASTGAPPGAPTDTQYF | TGTGCCAGTACCGGCGCACCACCGGGGGCCCCCACAGATACGCAGTATTTT
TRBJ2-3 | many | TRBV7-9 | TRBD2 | CASNQGLAGVDTQYF | TGTGCCAGCAACCAAGGACTAGCGGGAGTAGATACGCAGTATTTT
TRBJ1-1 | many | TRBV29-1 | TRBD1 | CSTGQGNTEAFF | TGCAGCACGGGACAGGGGAACACTGAAGCTTTCTTT
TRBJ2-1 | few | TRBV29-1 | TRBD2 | CSARTSGNNEQFF | TGCAGCGCTAGGACTAGCGGGAACAATGAGCAGTTCTTC
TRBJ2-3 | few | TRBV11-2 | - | CASSLRVVATQYF | TGTGCCAGCAGCTTAAGGGTGGTCGCTACGCAGTATTTT
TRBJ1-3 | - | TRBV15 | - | CATSREVYSGNTIYF | TGTGCCACCAGCAGGGAGGTCTACTCTGGAAACACCATATATTTT
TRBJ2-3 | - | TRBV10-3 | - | CAISEDRTSTDTQYF | TGTGCCATCAGTGAGGACAGAACAAGCACAGATACGCAGTATTTT
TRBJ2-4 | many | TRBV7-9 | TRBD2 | CASSLDLAGLAKNIQYF | TGTGCCAGCAGCTTAGATCTAGCGGGACTAGCCAAAAACATTCAGTACTTC
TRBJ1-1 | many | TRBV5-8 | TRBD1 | CASSLAGQAPTEAFF | TGTGCCAGCAGCTTAGCGGGACAGGCACCCACTGAAGCTTTCTTT
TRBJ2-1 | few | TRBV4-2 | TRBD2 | CASSQEPSGKNEQFF | TGTGCCAGCAGCCAAGAGCCTAGCGGGAAGAATGAGCAGTTCTTC
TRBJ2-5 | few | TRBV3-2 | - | CASSQVPAGGIQETQYF | TGTGCCAGCAGCCAAGTTCCAGCGGGAGGGATACAAGAGACCCAGTACTTC
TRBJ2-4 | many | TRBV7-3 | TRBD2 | CASSLVGTSEDIQYF | TGTGCCAGCAGCTTAGTTGGGACTAGCGAGGACATTCAGTACTTC
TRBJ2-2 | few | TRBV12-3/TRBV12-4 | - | CASLGMAGELFF | TGTGCCAGCCTCGGGATGGCCGGGGAGCTGTTTTTT
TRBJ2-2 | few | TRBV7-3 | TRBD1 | CASSLNRGRAGELFF | TGTGCCAGCAGCTTAAACAGGGGGCGCGCCGGGGAGCTGTTTTTT
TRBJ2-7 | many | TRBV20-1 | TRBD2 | CSAGTSLYKQYF | TGCAGTGCTGGGACTAGCTTGTACAAGCAGTACTTC
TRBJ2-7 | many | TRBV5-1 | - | CASSLEEGVASYEQYF | TGCGCCAGCAGCTTGGAGGAGGGGGTAGCCTCCTACGAGCAGTACTTC